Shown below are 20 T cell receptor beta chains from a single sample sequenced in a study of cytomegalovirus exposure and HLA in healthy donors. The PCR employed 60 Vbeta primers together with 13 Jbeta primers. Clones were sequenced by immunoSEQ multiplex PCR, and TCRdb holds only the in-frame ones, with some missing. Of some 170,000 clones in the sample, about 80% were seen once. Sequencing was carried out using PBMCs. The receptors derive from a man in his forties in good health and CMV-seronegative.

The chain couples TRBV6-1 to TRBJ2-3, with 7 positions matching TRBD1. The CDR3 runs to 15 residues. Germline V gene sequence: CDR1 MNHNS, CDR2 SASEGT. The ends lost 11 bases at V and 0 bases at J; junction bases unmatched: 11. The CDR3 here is CAGKQGFTSTDTQYF. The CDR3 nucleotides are TGTGCCGGGAAACAGGGGTTCACTAGCACAGATACGCAGTATTTT.

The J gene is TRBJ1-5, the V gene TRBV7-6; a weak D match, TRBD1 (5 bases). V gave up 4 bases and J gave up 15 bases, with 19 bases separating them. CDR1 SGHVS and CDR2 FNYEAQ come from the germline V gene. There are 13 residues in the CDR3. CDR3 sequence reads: CASSSSEGTPRHF. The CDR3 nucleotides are TGTGCCAGCAGCTCCTCAGAGGGGACTCCGAGGCATTTT.

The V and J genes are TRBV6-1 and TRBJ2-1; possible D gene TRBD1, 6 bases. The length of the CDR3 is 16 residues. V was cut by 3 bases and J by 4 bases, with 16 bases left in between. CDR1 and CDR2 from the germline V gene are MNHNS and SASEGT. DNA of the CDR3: TGTGCCAGCAGTGATAGACTAACTCAGGGGTACAATGAGCAGTTCTTC. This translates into CASSDRLTQGYNEQFF.

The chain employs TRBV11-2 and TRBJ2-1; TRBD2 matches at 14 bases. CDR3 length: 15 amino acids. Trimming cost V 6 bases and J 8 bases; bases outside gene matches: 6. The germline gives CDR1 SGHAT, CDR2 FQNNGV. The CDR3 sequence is CASRTGLAGVDEQFF. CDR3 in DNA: TGTGCCAGCAGAACGGGACTAGCGGGAGTGGATGAGCAGTTCTTC.

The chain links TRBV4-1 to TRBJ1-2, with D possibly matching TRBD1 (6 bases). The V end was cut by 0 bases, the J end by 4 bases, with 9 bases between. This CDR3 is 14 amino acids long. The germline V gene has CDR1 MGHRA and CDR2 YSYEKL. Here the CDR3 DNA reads TGCGCCAGCAGCCAAGATCAGGGGTCCTATGGCTACACCTTC. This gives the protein CASSQDQGSYGYTF.

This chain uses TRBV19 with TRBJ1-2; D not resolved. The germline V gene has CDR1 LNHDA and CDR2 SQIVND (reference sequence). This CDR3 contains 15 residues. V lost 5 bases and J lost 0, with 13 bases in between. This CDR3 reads CASSGQQGANYGYTF. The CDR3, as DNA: TGTGCCAGTAGTGGTCAACAAGGAGCTAACTATGGCTACACCTTC. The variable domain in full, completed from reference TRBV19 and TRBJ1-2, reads DGGITQSPKYLFRKEGQNVTLSCEQNLNHDAMYWYRQDPGQGLRLIYYSQIVNDFQKGDIAEGYSVSREKKESFPLTVTSAQKNPTAFYLCASSGQQGANYGYTFGSGTRLTVV.

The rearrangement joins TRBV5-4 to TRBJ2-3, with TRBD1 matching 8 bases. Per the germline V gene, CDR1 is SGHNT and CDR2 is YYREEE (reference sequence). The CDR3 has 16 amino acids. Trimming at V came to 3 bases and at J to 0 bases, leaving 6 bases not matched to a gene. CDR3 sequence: CASSSGQGLSTDTQYF. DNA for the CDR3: TGTGCCAGCAGCTCCGGACAGGGATTAAGCACAGATACGCAGTATTTT.

The CDR3 region is CASSGRVRYQPQHF. The CDR3 region has the DNA TGTGCCAGCAGTGGCCGGGTTCGGTATCAGCCCCAGCATTTT. J is TRBJ1-5 and V is TRBV6-4; D is ambiguous. CDR1 and CDR2 from the germline V gene are MRHNA and SNTAGT. CDR3 size: 14 residues. Trimming removed 4 bases from V and 5 bases from J, with 12 bases in between.

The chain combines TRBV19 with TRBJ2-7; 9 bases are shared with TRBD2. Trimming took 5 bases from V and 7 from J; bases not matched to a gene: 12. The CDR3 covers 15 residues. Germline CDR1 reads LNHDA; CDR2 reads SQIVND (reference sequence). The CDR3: CASSSQAGGPLEQYF. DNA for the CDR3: TGTGCCAGTAGTTCACAAGCGGGAGGCCCGCTGGAGCAGTACTTC.

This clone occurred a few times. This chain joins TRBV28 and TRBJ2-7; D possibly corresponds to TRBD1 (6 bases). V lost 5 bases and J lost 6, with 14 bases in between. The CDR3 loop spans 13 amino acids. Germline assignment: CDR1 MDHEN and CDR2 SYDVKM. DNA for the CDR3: TGTGCCAGCAGTCCACAGGGTACGCGCGAGCAGTACTTC. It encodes CASSPQGTREQYF.

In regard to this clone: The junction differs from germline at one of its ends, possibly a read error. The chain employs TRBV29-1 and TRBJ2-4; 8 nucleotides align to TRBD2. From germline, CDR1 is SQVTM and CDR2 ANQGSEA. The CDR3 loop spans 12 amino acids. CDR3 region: CSIGLAKNSQYF. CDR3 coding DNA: TGCAGCATCGGACTAGCCAAAAACAGTCAGTACTTC.

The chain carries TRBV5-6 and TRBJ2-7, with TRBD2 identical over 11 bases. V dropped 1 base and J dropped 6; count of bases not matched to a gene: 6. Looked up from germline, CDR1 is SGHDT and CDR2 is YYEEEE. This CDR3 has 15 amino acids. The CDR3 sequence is CASSLTSGSDGEQYF. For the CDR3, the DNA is TGTGCCAGCAGCTTGACTAGCGGGAGTGACGGCGAGCAGTACTTC.

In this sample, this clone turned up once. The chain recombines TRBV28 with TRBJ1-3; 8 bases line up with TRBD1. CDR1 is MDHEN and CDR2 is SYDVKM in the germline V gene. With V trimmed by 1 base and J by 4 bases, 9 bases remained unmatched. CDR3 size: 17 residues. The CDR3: CASSLYQGQGSGNTIYF. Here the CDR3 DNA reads TGTGCCAGCAGTTTATACCAAGGACAGGGATCCGGAAACACCATATATTTT.

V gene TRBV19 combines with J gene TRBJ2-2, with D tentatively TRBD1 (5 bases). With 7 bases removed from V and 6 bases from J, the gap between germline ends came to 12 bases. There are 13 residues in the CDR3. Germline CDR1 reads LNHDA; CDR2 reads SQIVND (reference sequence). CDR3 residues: CASMGWGAGELFF. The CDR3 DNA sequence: TGTGCCAGTATGGGGTGGGGCGCCGGGGAGCTGTTTTTT.

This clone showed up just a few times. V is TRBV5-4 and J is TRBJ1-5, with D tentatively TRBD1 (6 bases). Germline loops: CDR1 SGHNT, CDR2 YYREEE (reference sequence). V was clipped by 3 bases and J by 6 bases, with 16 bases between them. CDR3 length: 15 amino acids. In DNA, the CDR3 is TGTGCCAGCAGCTATAACCGGGACATCGCTCAGCCCCAGCATTTT. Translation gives CASSYNRDIAQPQHF.

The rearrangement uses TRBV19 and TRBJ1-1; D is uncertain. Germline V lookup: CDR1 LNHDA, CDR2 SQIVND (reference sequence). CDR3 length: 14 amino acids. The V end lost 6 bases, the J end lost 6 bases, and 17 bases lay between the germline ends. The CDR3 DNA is TGTGCCAGTAGGATGGGCGAGCGGGTCTCTGAAGCTTTCTTT. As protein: CASRMGERVSEAFF.

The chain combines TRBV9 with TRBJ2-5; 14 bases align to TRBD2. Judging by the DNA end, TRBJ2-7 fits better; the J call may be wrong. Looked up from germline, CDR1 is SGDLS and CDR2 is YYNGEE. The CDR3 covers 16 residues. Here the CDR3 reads CASSPPGLAGVNEQYF. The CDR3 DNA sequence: TGTGCCAGCAGCCCACCGGGACTAGCGGGAGTCAACGAGCAGTACTTC.

CDR3 sequence: CASKGPNTEAFF. The DNA for the CDR3 is TGTGCCAGTAAGGGGCCGAACACTGAAGCTTTCTTT. The chain uses TRBV5-8 and TRBJ1-1; the D gene is possibly TRBD1 (5 bases). Trimming pared 8 bases from V and 1 base from J, leaving 9 bases between. Germline CDR1 reads SGHTS; CDR2 reads YDEGEE. The CDR3 has 12 residues.

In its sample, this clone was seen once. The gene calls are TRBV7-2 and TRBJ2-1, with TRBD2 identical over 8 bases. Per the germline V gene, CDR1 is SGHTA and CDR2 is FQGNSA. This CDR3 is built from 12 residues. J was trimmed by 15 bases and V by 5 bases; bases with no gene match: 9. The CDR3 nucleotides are TGTGCCAGCAGCCCTAGCGGGTTATCAGGGTTCTTC. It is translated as CASSPSGLSGFF.

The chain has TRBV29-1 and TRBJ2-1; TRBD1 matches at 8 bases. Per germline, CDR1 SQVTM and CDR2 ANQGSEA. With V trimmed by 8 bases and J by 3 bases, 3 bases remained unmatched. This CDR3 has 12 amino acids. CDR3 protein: CSSGQGYNEQFF. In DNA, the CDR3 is TGCAGCTCTGGACAGGGCTACAATGAGCAGTTCTTC.